Shown below are 13 T cell receptor beta chains from a single sample sequenced in a study of CD8 T cells in Susac syndrome. After extraction with the RNeasy kit, about 0.5 to 1 ug of the RNA was reverse transcribed using random hexamers. Using its own MiXCR run on the immunoSEQ multiplex PCR reads, TCRdb lists one record per CDR3 protein. The sample comprises about 210,000 distinct CDR3 sequences, approximately 94% of which are singletons, and approximately 0.15% rests with the top ten. The sample was CD4+ T cells from PBMCs. The receptors shown here come from a human donor with Susac syndrome.

The chain joins TRBV6-5 to TRBJ2-7, with 11 bases fitting TRBD1. The germline V gene encodes CDR1 MNHEY and CDR2 SVGAGI. The CDR3 is 14 amino acids. With 0 bases clipped from V and 6 bases from J, the junction kept 1 base outside the gene matches. The DNA of the CDR3 is TGTGCCAGCAGTTACTCGGGACAGGGGGGCGAGCAGTACTTC. Its protein is CASSYSGQGGEQYF.

The chain uses TRBV4-3 and TRBJ1-2; a weak D match, TRBD1 (5 bases). V was pared by 0 bases and J by 4 bases, with 9 bases between. The CDR3 length is 14 residues. Germline CDR1 and CDR2: LGHNA and YSLEER. The chain's CDR3 is CASSQDTGPYGYTF. Written as DNA, the CDR3 is TGCGCCAGCAGCCAAGATACAGGTCCCTATGGCTACACCTTC.

V usage is TRBV30 and J usage is TRBJ1-5, with 7 bases that match TRBD1. V dropped 4 bases and J dropped 2; count of bases not matched to a gene: 8. Germline V gene lookup returns CDR1 GTSNPN and CDR2 SVGIG (reference sequence). The CDR3 has 15 residues. CDR3 residues: CAWTEGAMGNQPQHF. For the CDR3, the DNA is TGTGCCTGGACCGAGGGGGCTATGGGCAATCAGCCCCAGCATTTT.

The rearrangement uses TRBV6-1 and TRBJ1-5; D remains unclear. This CDR3 comprises 12 residues. Germline CDR1 and CDR2: MNHNS and SASEGT. With 1 base removed from V and 9 bases from J, the gap between germline ends came to 7 bases. CDR3 amino acids: CASSEGPRPQHF. Here the CDR3 DNA reads TGTGCCAGCAGTGAAGGTCCACGGCCCCAGCATTTT.

V gene TRBV28 combines with J gene TRBJ1-6, with no clear D. Between the trimmed V and J ends, which lost 2 bases and 4 bases, there was a span of 15 bases. The length of the CDR3 is 17 residues. Germline V gives CDR1 MDHEN, CDR2 SYDVKM. The CDR3 sequence: CASSLRTLGDYNSPLHF. Here the CDR3 DNA reads TGTGCCAGCAGTTTAAGGACCCTCGGGGATTATAATTCACCCCTCCACTTT.

J is TRBJ2-6 and V is TRBV28; D not resolved. From germline, CDR1 is MDHEN and CDR2 SYDVKM. This CDR3 spans 18 amino acids. V lost 4 bases and J lost 0, with 16 bases in between. CDR3 DNA sequence: TGTGCCAGCAGTTCGACTCTACTCTCGATCTCTGGGGCCAACGTCCTGACTTTC. This codes for CASSSTLLSISGANVLTF. The variable domain in full, with the rest retrieved from reference TRBV28 and TRBJ2-6, is DVKVTQSSRYLVKRTGEKVFLECVQDMDHENMFWYRQDPGLGLRLIYFSYDVKMKEKGDIPEGYSVSREKKERFSLILESASTNQTSMYLCASSSTLLSISGANVLTFGAGSRLTVL.

The V and J genes are TRBV29-1 and TRBJ2-1, with 8 bases lining up with TRBD1. V trimming: 6 bases; J trimming: 0 bases; junction bases outside the gene matches: 7. The germline CDR1 and CDR2 sequences are SQVTM and ANQGSEA. This CDR3 has 15 residues. This CDR3 is CSVARQGYSYNEQFF. CDR3 in DNA: TGCAGCGTCGCTCGACAGGGGTACTCCTACAATGAGCAGTTCTTC.

The chain employs TRBV20-1 and TRBJ2-3, with D perhaps TRBD2 (6 bases). The V end lost 3 bases, the J end lost 5 bases, and 12 bases lay between the germline ends. The length of the CDR3 is 13 residues. Germline CDR1 DFQATT, CDR2 SNEGSKA (reference sequence). CDR3 DNA: TGCAGTGCTAGTGGGGGGTTGGAAGATACGCAGTATTTT. This codes for CSASGGLEDTQYF.

The V gene is TRBV11-2, the J gene TRBJ1-1; 10 nucleotides agree with TRBD1. With 4 bases clipped from V and 3 bases from J, the junction kept 5 bases outside the gene matches. Per germline, CDR1 SGHAT and CDR2 FQNNGV. This CDR3 comprises 15 residues. CDR3 nucleotide sequence: TGTGCCAGCAGCTCGGACAGGGGGGGGTACACTGAAGCTTTCTTT. Encoded protein: CASSSDRGGYTEAFF.

This sequence joins TRBV20-1 and TRBJ2-2; no clear D. CDR1 and CDR2 (germline): DFQATT, SNEGSKA (reference sequence). Trimming took off 3 bases at V and 5 bases at J, with 10 bases between the two ends. The CDR3 contains 13 residues. The CDR3 DNA sequence: TGCAGTGCTAGCGAAGGGTGGACCGGGGAGCTGTTTTTT. Encoded protein: CSASEGWTGELFF.

The chain has TRBV18 and TRBJ2-6; D is possibly TRBD1 or TRBD2 (5 bases each). Germline CDR1 is KGHSH and CDR2 is LQKENI. The CDR3 covers 16 residues. V lost 3 bases, J lost 1 base, and 10 bases lay in between. The CDR3 here is CASSPGPPSGANVLTF. The CDR3 DNA reads TGTGCCAGCTCACCGGGACCGCCATCTGGGGCCAACGTCCTGACTTTC.

The chain has TRBV6-1 and TRBJ2-6; D gene unclear. CDR3 length equals 13 residues. V lost 8 bases to trimming and J lost 4 bases, with 9 bases between them. Germline values: CDR1 MNHNS, CDR2 SASEGT. For the CDR3, the DNA is TGTGCCAGCCTAGGAGAGGGGGCCAACGTCCTGACTTTC. Protein product: CASLGEGANVLTF.

The chain links TRBV4-2 to TRBJ2-3; possibly TRBD1 for D (5 bases). Germline CDR1 is LGHNA and CDR2 is YNFKEQ. CDR3 length: 15 residues. V was shortened by 1 base and J by 6 bases, with 14 bases between the two germline ends. The CDR3 here is CASSQVSKGLDTQYF. CDR3 sequence (DNA): TGTGCCAGCAGCCAAGTTAGTAAGGGGCTGGATACGCAGTATTTT.